The T cell receptor beta chain under discussion was sequenced for a study of blood T cells in healthy people across ages. The CDR3 has 15 residues. V dropped 7 bases and J dropped 5; count of bases not matched to a gene: 11. The authors ran a second PCR of 7 to 11 cycles using a sample-barcoded 5' primer and a J-beta primer mix. The study obtained at least 3 million CDR3-containing paired-end reads from every sample. MiXCR was run by TCRdb on the 5' RACE reads, yielding one entry per CDR3 protein. The sample has 800,000 or so distinct CDR3 sequences, more than 20% seen once. This sample also belongs to another study, concerning T cells of mothers and their children. That source notes: Comparable shaping of TCR recombination output by thymic selection was observed in related and unrelated pairs.

The V call is TRBV12-3 or TRBV12-4, the J call TRBJ1-5, with 7 bases that match TRBD1. Material for sequencing was blood. This receptor was taken from a boy younger than 18 in good health. The CDR3 loop reads CASTPPGQLDQPQHF. In DNA, the CDR3 is TGTGCCAGCACGCCACCGGGACAGCTCGATCAGCCCCAGCATTTT.